This TCR beta chain was sequenced in a study of T cell responses to AZD1222 COVID-19 vaccine. Findings and caveats of the study: Possibly, clonal diversity was underestimated; donors were largely white British and included more females. Sampling captured repertoires only after the peak T cell response. A reported finding is that nearly half of spike-specific TCRs target unmutated variant regions.

The V gene's germline CDR1 is SEHNR and CDR2 FQNEAQ (reference sequence). Trimming shortened V by 4 bases and J by 4 bases, and 16 bases separated the two germline ends. The CDR3 runs to 15 residues. Assay used: immunoSEQ multiplex PCR; TCRdb lists only in-frame clones, some missing. The table lists about 42,000 clones, roughly 84% of them singletons. This clone qualifies as medium-sized. Its antigen is as yet unknown. The sequence was obtained from an adult who received the AZD1222 COVID-19 vaccine. Here the sequenced sample was peripheral blood, taken 28 days after the second AZD1222 dose. The rearrangement uses TRBV7-9 and TRBJ1-1, with a possible D match to TRBD1 (6 bases). In DNA, the CDR3 is TGTGCCAGCAGCTATGATACAGGGCTCCGCACTGAAGCTTTCTTT. It specifies CASSYDTGLRTEAFF.